These T cell receptor beta chains were read from a single sample in a study of CD8 T cells in ankylosing spondylitis. TCRdb processed the 5' RACE reads anew with MiXCR; each CDR3 protein has one entry. Of 310,000 or so distinct CDR3 sequences in the sample, 20% were seen once. The sequencing sample was made of blood, either unsorted or a sorted T cell fraction (not recorded which). The origin of the receptors is a male donor with ankylosing spondylitis or in good health (not recorded which). CDR3s include the opening cysteine and the closing phenylalanine or tryptophan. The D gene is left open where the match is weak. For some rows the clone size is stated as once, few or many, or as a class when expanded; others skip it.

>many|TRBV20-1|.|TRBJ2-1
TGCAGTGCTGGGACTGGGCCCAATGAGCAGTTCTTC
CSAGTGPNEQFF
>.|TRBV7-9|.|TRBJ1-5
TGTGCCAGCAGCTTAGTCCCCGGGGATCAGCCCCAGCATTTT
CASSLVPGDQPQHF
>many|TRBV20-1|.|TRBJ1-4
TGCAGTGCTGGTTCGGAAAAACTGTTTTTT
CSAGSEKLFF
>few|TRBV7-8|TRBD1|TRBJ2-5
TGTGCCAGCAGCCAAAACAGGGGAGTAGAGACCCAGTACTTC
CASSQNRGVETQYF
>.|TRBV5-1|TRBD1|TRBJ1-1
TGCGCCAGCAGCTTGGCCTCGACAGGGGTGGTTGAAGCTTTCTTT
CASSLASTGVVEAFF
>once|TRBV20-1|TRBD1|TRBJ1-5
TGCAGTGCTAGAGGGACAGGCTATCAGCCCCAGCATTTT
CSARGTGYQPQHF
>few|TRBV24-1|.|TRBJ2-1
TGTGCCACCAGTGATTCTTTCAATGAGCAGTTCTTC
CATSDSFNEQFF
>many|TRBV27|.|TRBJ1-1
TGTGCCAGCAGTTCACAAGGGAGAACTGAAGCTTTCTTT
CASSSQGRTEAFF
>many|TRBV5-1|.|TRBJ1-3
TGCGCCAGCAGTGAGAACTCTGGAAACACCATATATTTT
CASSENSGNTIYF
>.|TRBV7-8|TRBD2|TRBJ2-3
TGTACCAGCAGCTTAGTGCTTAGCGGGACGACAGATACGCAGTATTTT
CTSSLVLSGTTDTQYF
>once|TRBV24-1|TRBD2|TRBJ2-3
TGTGCCACCATTGATGCCGGGAGACTAGCGGGAATGGATACGCAGTATTTT
CATIDAGRLAGMDTQYF
>few|TRBV11-2|TRBD2|TRBJ2-1
TGTGCCAGCAGCTTAAATCTATCGGGGACTAGCGGGAGGAAAAAGCAGTTCTTC
CASSLNLSGTSGRKKQFF
>few|TRBV5-1|.|TRBJ2-3
TGCGCCAGTTCCGATGGACAGAGCACAGATACGCAGTATTTT
CASSDGQSTDTQYF
>.|TRBV4-1|.|TRBJ2-3
TGCGCCAGCAGCCAAGAGCCCTCAGGCGCTAGCACAGATACGCAGTATTTT
CASSQEPSGASTDTQYF
>.|TRBV5-1|.|TRBJ2-5
TGCGCCAGCAGCCCCGGGGAAGCTAGGGAGACCCAGTACTTC
CASSPGEARETQYF
>few|TRBV30|.|TRBJ2-3
TGTGCCTGGAGTGTAAAGGGGGGCACAGATACGCAGTATTTT
CAWSVKGGTDTQYF
>many|TRBV20-1|.|TRBJ1-2
TGCAGTGCTAGAGCGACGGCAGGAAGTAACGATGGCTACACCTTC
CSARATAGSNDGYTF
>many|TRBV6-1|.|TRBJ2-1
TGTGCCAGCAGCCGCAGCGCGGTAGGTTACAATGAGCAGTTCTTC
CASSRSAVGYNEQFF
>few|TRBV5-1|.|TRBJ1-2
TGCGCCAGCAGCCGGACAGCTAACTATGGCTACACCTTC
CASSRTANYGYTF
>few|TRBV15|TRBD1|TRBJ1-5
TGTGCCACCAGCAGAGACCTGACAGGGTCGGGGAATCAGCCCCAGCATTTT
CATSRDLTGSGNQPQHF
>.|TRBV6-5|.|TRBJ2-5
TGTGCCAGCAGTTACTCAGAACCAGGCGGGGTGGAAGAGATGGCCCAGTACTTC
CASSYSEPGGVEEMAQYF
>few|TRBV29-1|TRBD2|TRBJ2-5
TGCAGCGTTGGCGGGACTAGCGTTCCCCAAGAGACCCAGTACTTC
CSVGGTSVPQETQYF
>.|TRBV20-1|TRBD2|TRBJ2-4
TGCAGTACTAGGGGCCTAGCGGCGCTAGCCAAAAACATTCAGTACTTC
CSTRGLAALAKNIQYF
>.|TRBV3-1|.|TRBJ1-2
TGTGCCAGCAGCCTTTGGGACGTCGCAGCCCATGGCTACACCTTC
CASSLWDVAAHGYTF
>.|TRBV6-1|.|TRBJ1-5
TGTGCCAGCAGTCAACTGACGGCCCGCGCAAATCAGCCCCAGCATTTT
CASSQLTARANQPQHF
>few|TRBV3-1|.|TRBJ2-2
TGTGCCAGCAGCCACTCTGACGGGAGACCCTACACCGGGGAGCTGTTTTTT
CASSHSDGRPYTGELFF
>few|TRBV29-1|TRBD2|TRBJ2-1
TGCAGCGTCCTAGGCAGGGGACTAGCGGGATTCGATGAGCAGTTCTTC
CSVLGRGLAGFDEQFF
>few|TRBV5-1|TRBD2|TRBJ2-1
TGCGCCAGCAGCTGGACCGGGACTAGCGGGCACAATGAGCAGTTCTTC
CASSWTGTSGHNEQFF
>few|TRBV5-1|.|TRBJ2-2
TGCGCCAGCAAATCTCGGGAGAACACCGGGGAGCTGTTTTTT
CASKSRENTGELFF
>once|TRBV12-3/TRBV12-4|.|TRBJ2-1
TGTGCCAGCAGTTTCGGGGGACCGGGACAAGCGCGTTCAAATGAGCAGTTCTTC
CASSFGGPGQARSNEQFF
>many|TRBV12-3/TRBV12-4|.|TRBJ2-6
TGTGCCAGCAATAGTATGAGGGTTACCTCTGGGGCCAACGTCCTGACTTTC
CASNSMRVTSGANVLTF
>many|TRBV12-3/TRBV12-4|.|TRBJ1-2
TGTGCCAGCAGTTTAAGAGGGGAAGGTGGCTACACCTTC
CASSLRGEGGYTF
>.|TRBV29-1|TRBD1|TRBJ2-5
TGCAGCGGAGGACAGGGGCGAGAGACCCAGTACTTC
CSGGQGRETQYF
>few|TRBV5-1|.|TRBJ2-1
TGCGCCAGTGGATTATCGGGCTCCTACAATGAGCAGTTCTTC
CASGLSGSYNEQFF
>few|TRBV29-1|.|TRBJ2-2
TGCAGCGTCGGAAAGGGGATGGACACCGGGGAGCTGTTTTTT
CSVGKGMDTGELFF